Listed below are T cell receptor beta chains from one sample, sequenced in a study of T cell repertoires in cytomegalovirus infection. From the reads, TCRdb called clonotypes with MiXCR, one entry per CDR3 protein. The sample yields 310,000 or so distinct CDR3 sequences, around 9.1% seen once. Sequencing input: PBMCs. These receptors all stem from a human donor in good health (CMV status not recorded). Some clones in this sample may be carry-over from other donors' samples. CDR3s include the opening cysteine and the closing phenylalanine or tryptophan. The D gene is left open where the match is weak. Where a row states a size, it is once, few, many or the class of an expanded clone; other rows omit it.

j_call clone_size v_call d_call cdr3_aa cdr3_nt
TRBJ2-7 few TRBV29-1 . CSVVRGYEQYF TGCAGCGTCGTTCGTGGCTACGAGCAGTACTTC
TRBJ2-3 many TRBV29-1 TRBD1 CSVSTGQGNTDTQYF TGCAGCGTCTCCACGGGACAGGGGAACACAGATACGCAGTATTTT
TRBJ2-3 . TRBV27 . CASSAFLGRGTDTQYF TGTGCCAGCAGTGCGTTTTTGGGGCGGGGCACAGATACGCAGTATTTT
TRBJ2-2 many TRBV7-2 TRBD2 CASSLFSSSGGSNTGELFF TGTGCCAGCAGCTTATTTTCTTCTAGCGGGGGGTCGAACACCGGGGAGCTGTTTTTT
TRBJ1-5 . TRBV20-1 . CSARGRIGNQPQHF TGCAGTGCTAGGGGGCGGATTGGCAATCAGCCCCAGCATTTT
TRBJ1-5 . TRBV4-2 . CASSQGAGDYQPQHF TGTGCCAGCAGCCAAGGGGCGGGGGATTATCAGCCCCAGCATTTT
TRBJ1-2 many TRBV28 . CASSPSGGPTNYGYTF TGTGCCAGCAGCCCGAGCGGGGGCCCCACTAACTATGGCTACACCTTC
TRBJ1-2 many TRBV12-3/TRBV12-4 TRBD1 CASSPGGHGYTF TGTGCCAGCAGCCCAGGGGGCCATGGCTACACCTTC
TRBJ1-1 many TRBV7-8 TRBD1 CASSFGWTGSNTEAFF TGTGCCAGCAGCTTCGGGTGGACAGGTTCGAACACTGAAGCTTTCTTT
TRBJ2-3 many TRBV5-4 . CASSGGLNTQYF TGTGCCAGCAGCGGAGGACTTAATACGCAGTATTTT
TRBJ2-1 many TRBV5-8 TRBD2 CASSWTSGASPSYNEQFF TGTGCCAGCAGCTGGACTAGCGGGGCTTCTCCTTCCTACAATGAGCAGTTCTTC
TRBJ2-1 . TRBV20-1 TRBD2 CSARPLASGGRSYNEQFF TGCAGTGCCCGACCTCTGGCTAGCGGGGGGAGGTCCTACAATGAGCAGTTCTTC
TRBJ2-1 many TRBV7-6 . CASSLQGGADEFF TGTGCCAGCAGCTTACAAGGCGGGGCGGACGAATTCTTC
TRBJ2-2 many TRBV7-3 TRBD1 CASSLPDRGAESGELFF TGTGCCAGCAGCTTACCGGACAGGGGAGCTGAAAGCGGGGAGCTGTTTTTT
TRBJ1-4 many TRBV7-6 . CASSLGDSSFGEKLFF TGTGCCAGCAGCTTAGGAGACAGTTCTTTTGGGGAAAAACTGTTTTTT
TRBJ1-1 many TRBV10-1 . CASSESGPGRAEAFF TGCGCCAGCAGTGAGTCGGGCCCTGGTAGAGCTGAAGCTTTCTTT
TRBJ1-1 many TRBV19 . CASSIGLMNTEAFF TGTGCCAGTAGTATCGGGCTTATGAACACTGAAGCTTTCTTT
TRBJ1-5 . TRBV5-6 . CASSVLTDVSNQPQHF TGTGCCAGCAGCGTCCTCACCGACGTTAGCAATCAGCCCCAGCATTTT
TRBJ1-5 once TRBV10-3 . CAISEGQDNQPQHF TGTGCCATCAGTGAAGGGCAGGACAATCAGCCCCAGCATTTT
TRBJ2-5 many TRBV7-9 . CAILMAGGETQYF TGTGCAATTCTCATGGCGGGTGGAGAGACCCAGTACTTC
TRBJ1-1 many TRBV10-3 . CAIRETDMNTEAFF TGTGCCATCAGAGAGACGGACATGAACACTGAAGCTTTCTTT
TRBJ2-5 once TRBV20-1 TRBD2 CSASTLGLAGRETQYF TGCAGTGCTAGTACGTTGGGGCTAGCGGGGAGAGAGACCCAGTACTTC
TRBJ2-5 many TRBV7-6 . CASSLGRNQETQYF TGTGCCAGCAGCTTGGGACGGAACCAAGAGACCCAGTACTTC
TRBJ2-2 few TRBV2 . CASSALQGTSTGELFF TGTGCCAGCAGTGCTCTTCAGGGGACGAGCACCGGGGAGCTGTTTTTT
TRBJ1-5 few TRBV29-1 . CSVATGTHQPQHF TGCAGCGTTGCCACCGGGACACATCAGCCCCAGCATTTT
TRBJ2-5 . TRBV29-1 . CSVEEGYQETQYF TGCAGCGTTGAAGAGGGCTACCAAGAGACCCAGTACTTC
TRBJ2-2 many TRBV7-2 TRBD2 CASSRGTSDTGELFF TGTGCCAGCAGCAGAGGGACTAGTGATACCGGGGAGCTGTTTTTT
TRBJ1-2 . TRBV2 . CASSEGRERGGYTF TGTGCCAGCAGTGAGGGCAGGGAGCGAGGAGGCTACACCTTC
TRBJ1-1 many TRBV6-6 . CASSYSSKGDPEAFF TGTGCCAGCAGTTACTCCAGCAAAGGGGACCCTGAAGCTTTCTTT
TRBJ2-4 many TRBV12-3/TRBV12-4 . CASSLVSGDIQYF TGTGCCAGCAGTTTGGTTTCGGGGGACATTCAGTACTTC
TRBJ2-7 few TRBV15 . CATSALQGSIYEQYF TGTGCCACCAGCGCCCTACAGGGTTCGATCTACGAGCAGTACTTC
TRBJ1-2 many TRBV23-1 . CASSQSSGGRGGGYTF TGCGCCAGCAGTCAATCATCCGGGGGCAGGGGCGGAGGCTACACCTTC
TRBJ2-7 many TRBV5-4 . CASSLARHSSYEQYF TGTGCCAGCAGCTTGGCCAGGCACTCCTCCTACGAGCAGTACTTC
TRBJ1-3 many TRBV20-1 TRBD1 CSAQGQGHLGNTIYF TGCAGTGCTCAGGGACAGGGGCACTTGGGAAACACCATATATTTT
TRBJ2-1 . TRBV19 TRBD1 CASSNRGYNEQFF TGTGCCAGTAGTAACAGGGGCTACAATGAGCAGTTCTTC
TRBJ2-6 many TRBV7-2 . CASSLARSGGANVLTF TGTGCCAGCAGCTTAGCCCGGTCGGGTGGGGCCAACGTCCTGACTTTC
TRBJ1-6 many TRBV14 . CASSPMVNSPLHF TGTGCCAGCAGCCCGATGGTTAATTCACCCCTCCACTTT
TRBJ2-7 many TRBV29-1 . CSVEVALGHSYEQYF TGCAGCGTTGAAGTGGCGTTGGGGCATTCCTACGAGCAGTACTTC
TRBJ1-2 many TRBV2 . CASRPDSLNYGYTF TGTGCCAGCAGGCCGGACAGCCTTAACTATGGCTACACCTTC
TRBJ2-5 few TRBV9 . CASSVDGETQYF TGTGCCAGCAGCGTAGATGGTGAGACCCAGTACTTC
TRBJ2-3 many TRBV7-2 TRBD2 CASRKGTSGFTDTQYF TGTGCCAGCAGGAAAGGGACTAGCGGGTTCACAGATACGCAGTATTTT
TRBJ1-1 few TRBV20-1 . CSASPRSPNTEAFF TGCAGTGCTAGCCCTCGGTCCCCTAACACTGAAGCTTTCTTT
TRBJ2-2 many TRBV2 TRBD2 CASRVELAGRNTGELFF TGTGCCAGCAGAGTCGAACTAGCGGGCCGGAACACCGGGGAGCTGTTTTTT
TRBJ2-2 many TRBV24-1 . CATSEPFDTGELFF TGTGCCACCAGTGAGCCATTCGACACCGGGGAGCTGTTTTTT
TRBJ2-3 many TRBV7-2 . CASSLERDRTKYF TGTGCCAGCAGCTTAGAGCGAGACAGGACCAAGTATTTT
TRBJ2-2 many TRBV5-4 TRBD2 CASSIGTSAANTGELFF TGTGCCAGCAGCATCGGGACTAGCGCCGCGAACACCGGGGAGCTGTTTTTT
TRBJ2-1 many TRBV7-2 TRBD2 CASSSGTSFNEQFF TGTGCCAGCAGCTCAGGGACTAGTTTTAATGAGCAGTTCTTC
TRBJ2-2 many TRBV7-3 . CASSLDPSTVFTGELFF TGTGCCAGCAGCTTAGACCCCTCGACAGTATTCACCGGGGAGCTGTTTTTT
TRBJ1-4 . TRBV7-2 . CASSSPGGFEKLFF TGTGCCAGCAGCTCCCCTGGGGGTTTTGAAAAACTGTTTTTT
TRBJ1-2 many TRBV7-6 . CASSLEQGRFNTYGYTF TGTGCCAGCAGCTTAGAGCAGGGGAGGTTCAATACCTATGGCTACACCTTC
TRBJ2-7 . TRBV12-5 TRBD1 CASGDRDRGRWEQYF TGTGCTAGTGGTGACCGGGACAGGGGGCGCTGGGAGCAGTACTTC
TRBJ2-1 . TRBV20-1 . CSAILRTNEQFF TGCAGTGCTATATTACGGACCAATGAGCAGTTCTTC
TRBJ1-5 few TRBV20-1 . CSAFRDINQPQHF TGCAGTGCTTTCCGGGACATAAATCAGCCCCAGCATTTT
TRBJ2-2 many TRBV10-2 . CASSEAVVSGTGELFF TGCGCCAGCAGTGAGGCGGTTGTGTCGGGCACCGGGGAGCTGTTTTTT
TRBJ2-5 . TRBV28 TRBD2 CASSDSGGRTQYF TGTGCCAGCAGTGACAGCGGGGGGAGGACCCAGTACTTC
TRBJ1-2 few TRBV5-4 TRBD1 CASSMGQARLNYGYTF TGTGCCAGCAGCATGGGACAGGCCCGCTTAAACTATGGCTACACCTTC
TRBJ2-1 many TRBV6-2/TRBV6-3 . CASSYGPGVTYNEQFF TGTGCCAGCAGTTACGGTCCGGGGGTGACCTACAATGAGCAGTTCTTC
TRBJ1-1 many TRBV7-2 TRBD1 CASSLFLGQRAEAFF TGTGCCAGCAGCTTGTTCTTGGGACAGAGAGCTGAAGCTTTCTTT
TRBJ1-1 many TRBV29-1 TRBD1 CSALTGGTEAFF TGCAGCGCCCTGACAGGGGGGACTGAAGCTTTCTTT
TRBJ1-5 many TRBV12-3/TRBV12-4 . CASSLVGNLGNQPQHF TGTGCCAGCAGTTTAGTCGGCAATTTGGGCAATCAGCCCCAGCATTTT